This T cell receptor beta chain was sequenced in a study of T-cell memory formation after mild COVID-19 (dated by TCRdb to the early 2020s). Describing the broader study: TCR sequence clusters from the two donors were found to be largely donor specific. Longitudinal TCRalpha and TCRbeta repertoire sequencing tracked T-cell clones expanding and contracting after mild COVID-19 in a couple of donors. The cohort comprised two young, previously healthy adult volunteers, one female and one male. What the study reported, not specific to this receptor: From day 15 to 85, contracting clones showed balanced CD4/CD8 phenotypes, whereas a second wave of clones that expanded from day 15 to 37 leaned towards CD4+. The second-wave clones that peaked on day 37 were not confirmed to be SARS-CoV-2 specific. The study covered only two mild cases, and larger cohorts including severe cases with pre-infection samples were considered necessary. Some responding clones were detected in pre-infection memory, suggesting pre-existing cross-reactive memory T cells joined the SARS-CoV-2 response. Contracting CD4+ clones were found mainly in CM and EM memory subsets, while CD8+ clones were enriched in EMRA.

Sequencing relied on an Illumina NovaSeq 6000. cDNA libraries for TCRalpha and TCRbeta were prepared by 5'RACE using constant-segment primers, with sample barcodes and unique molecular identifiers added. RNA was extracted from every sample with Trizol reagent. Amplification of the libraries took two PCR steps, and the second step added a second sample barcode plus Illumina TruSeq adapters. Sequencing of libraries was performed on an Illumina NovaSeq with 2 x 150 bp paired-end reads. Per the authors' processing: Reads were demultiplexed and collapsed into UMI-guided consensus sequences with migec v1.2.7. Using mixcr v2.1.11, UMI consensuses were aligned to TRA and TRB V and J templates and then assembled into clonotypes. A clonotype was counted as expanded or contracted only if both edgeR and NoisET called the change significant, with noise models trained on biological replicates. edgeR calls used a false discovery rate-adjusted p below 0.01 and a log2 fold-change threshold of 1. As an exploratory analysis of dynamics, max-normalized trajectories of the 1000 most abundant clonotypes were examined with PCA combined with hierarchical clustering. Each responding clone was given a CD4 or CD8 phenotype based on the CD4+ and CD8+ repertoires, which had been sequenced separately. Clones were called with MiXCR by TCRdb after fastp trimmed the public reads at Q25, and only in-frame beta chains were retained. Rows with one shared CDR3 protein collapse into an entry with the most common genes and DNA. These V and J calls are TCRdb output, not the study's own analysis. The sample contains under 450,000 distinct CDR3 sequences, 20% to 25% of them found a single time. Under 15% of the sample belongs to the ten largest clones.

Ficoll-Paque density gradient centrifugation was used to isolate PBMCs. This clonotype showed up just a few times. What this receptor recognizes is not known. Qualities for individual bases were not recorded, and no much larger clone is one base off. The V end loses 3 bases and the J end loses 0 bases, and a stretch of 6 bases separates them. The germline V gene (reference sequence) supplies CDR1 DFQATT and CDR2 SNEGSKA. Its CDR3 holds 14 amino acids, cysteine through phenylalanine. Just the 42-base CDR3 DNA is kept, in frame starting at base 1. Sequencing used PBMCs or a T cell subset sorted from them (not recorded which). The receptor was derived from an adult woman who had mild COVID-19 (a few samples of this study predate the infection). The sample titles of this study are shuffled in the database, so cell type and time point are left out; the donor was told from shared clones. This sequence uses TRBV20-1 and TRBJ2-6, with no confident D gene call. Here is the DNA: TGCAGTGCTAGTCAGGTCTCTGGGGCCAACGTCCTGACTTTC. Protein translation: CSASQVSGANVLTF.